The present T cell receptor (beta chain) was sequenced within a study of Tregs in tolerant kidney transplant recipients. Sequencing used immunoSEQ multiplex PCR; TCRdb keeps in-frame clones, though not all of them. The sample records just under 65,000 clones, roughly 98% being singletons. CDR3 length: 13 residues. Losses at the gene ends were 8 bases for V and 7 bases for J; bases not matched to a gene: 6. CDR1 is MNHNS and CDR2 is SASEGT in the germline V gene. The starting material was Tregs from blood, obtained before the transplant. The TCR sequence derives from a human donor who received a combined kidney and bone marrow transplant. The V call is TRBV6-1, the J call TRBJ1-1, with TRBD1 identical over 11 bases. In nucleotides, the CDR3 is TGTGCCAGCTGGGGGACAGGGGGATTTGAAGCTTTCTTT. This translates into CASWGTGGFEAFF.